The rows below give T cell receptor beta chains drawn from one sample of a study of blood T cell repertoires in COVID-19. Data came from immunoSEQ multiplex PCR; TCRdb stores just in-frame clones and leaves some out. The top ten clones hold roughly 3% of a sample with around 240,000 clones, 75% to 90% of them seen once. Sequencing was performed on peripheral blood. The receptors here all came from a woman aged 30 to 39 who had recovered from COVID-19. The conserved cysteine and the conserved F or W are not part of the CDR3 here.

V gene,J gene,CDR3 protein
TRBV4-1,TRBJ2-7,ASSQESTGDDEQY
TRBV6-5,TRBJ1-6,ASSYWSMSGSPLH
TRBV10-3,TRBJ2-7,AISSGLAGFQY
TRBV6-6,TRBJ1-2,ASSHAGTSYGYT
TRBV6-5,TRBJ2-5,ASSSTWGPSGTQY
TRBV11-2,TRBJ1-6,ASSLEVAGGSPLH
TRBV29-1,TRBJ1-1,SVDDGTAARAF
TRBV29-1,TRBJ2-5,SAMASRGETQY
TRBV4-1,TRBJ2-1,ASSQEKASAGRRAEQF
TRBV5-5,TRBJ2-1,ASTLGPNNYNEQF
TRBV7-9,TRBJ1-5,ASSSLGTGAQPQH
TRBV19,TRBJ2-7,ASSTPGTGLYEQY
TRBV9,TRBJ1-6,ASSVDTGGSNSPLH
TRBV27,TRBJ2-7,ASREDRGRYEQY
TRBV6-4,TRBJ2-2,ASSPHGGFDGELF
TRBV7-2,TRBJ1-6,ASSFIRLDRGSPLH
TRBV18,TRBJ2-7,ASSPTSLSEQY
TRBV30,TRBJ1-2,AWSVVLTGNGYT
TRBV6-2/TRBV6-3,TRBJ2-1,ASSYGGASVAYNEQF
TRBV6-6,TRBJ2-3,ASSQTTRGDTQY
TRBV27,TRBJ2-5,ASSYSGIQY
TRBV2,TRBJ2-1,ASSDAGGAYNEQF
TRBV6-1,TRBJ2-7,ASSEIVEQY
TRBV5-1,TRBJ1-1,ASSLYSSNTEAF
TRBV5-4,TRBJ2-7,ASSGTGSDYEQY
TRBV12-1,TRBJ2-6,ASSSRVGRGSGANVLT
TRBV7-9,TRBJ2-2,ASSLSEHPGELF
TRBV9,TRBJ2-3,ASSEGLARTDTQY
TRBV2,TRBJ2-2,ASSGVATGELF
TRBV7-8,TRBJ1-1,ASSLGGSVTEAF
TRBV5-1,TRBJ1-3,ASSLDGAGNTIY
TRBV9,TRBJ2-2,ASSVDARTGELF
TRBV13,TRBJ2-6,ASSAGRSHSGANVLT
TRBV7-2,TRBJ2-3,ASSLASSGGASDTQY
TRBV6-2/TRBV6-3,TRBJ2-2,ASSSSLPSSAGTGELF
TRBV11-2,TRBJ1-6,ASSLVSGGSYNSPLH
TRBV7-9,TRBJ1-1,ASSFKPNTEAF
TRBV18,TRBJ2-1,ASSPLETGVAYNEQF
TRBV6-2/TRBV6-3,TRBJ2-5,ASSWANSQETQY
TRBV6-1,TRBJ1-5,ASSERQPNQPQH
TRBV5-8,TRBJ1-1,ASSQTGVAF
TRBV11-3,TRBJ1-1,ASSLGPAGTEAF
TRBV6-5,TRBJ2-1,ASTHRDTDLQF
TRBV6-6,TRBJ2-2,ASRLQGSGELF
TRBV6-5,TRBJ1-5,ASSPGTFNQPQH
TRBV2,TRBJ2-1,ASSEGGGYNEQF
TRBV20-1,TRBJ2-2,SASKAGRNTGELF
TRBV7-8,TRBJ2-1,ASSWSQGSYNEQF
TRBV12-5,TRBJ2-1,ASGLPLGVNEQF